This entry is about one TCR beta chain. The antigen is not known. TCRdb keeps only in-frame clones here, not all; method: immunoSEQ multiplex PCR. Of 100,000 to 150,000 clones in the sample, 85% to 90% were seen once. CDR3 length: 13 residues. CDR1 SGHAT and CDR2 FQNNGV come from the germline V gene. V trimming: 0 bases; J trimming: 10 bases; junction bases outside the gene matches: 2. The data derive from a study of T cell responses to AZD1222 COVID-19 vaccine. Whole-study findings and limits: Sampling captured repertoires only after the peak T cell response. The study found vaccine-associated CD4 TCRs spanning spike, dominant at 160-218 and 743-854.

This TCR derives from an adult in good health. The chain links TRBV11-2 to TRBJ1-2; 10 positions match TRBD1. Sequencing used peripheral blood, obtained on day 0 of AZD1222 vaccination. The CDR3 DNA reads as TGTGCCAGCAGCTTAGAAGGGACAGGGGCCTACACCTTC. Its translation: CASSLEGTGAYTF.